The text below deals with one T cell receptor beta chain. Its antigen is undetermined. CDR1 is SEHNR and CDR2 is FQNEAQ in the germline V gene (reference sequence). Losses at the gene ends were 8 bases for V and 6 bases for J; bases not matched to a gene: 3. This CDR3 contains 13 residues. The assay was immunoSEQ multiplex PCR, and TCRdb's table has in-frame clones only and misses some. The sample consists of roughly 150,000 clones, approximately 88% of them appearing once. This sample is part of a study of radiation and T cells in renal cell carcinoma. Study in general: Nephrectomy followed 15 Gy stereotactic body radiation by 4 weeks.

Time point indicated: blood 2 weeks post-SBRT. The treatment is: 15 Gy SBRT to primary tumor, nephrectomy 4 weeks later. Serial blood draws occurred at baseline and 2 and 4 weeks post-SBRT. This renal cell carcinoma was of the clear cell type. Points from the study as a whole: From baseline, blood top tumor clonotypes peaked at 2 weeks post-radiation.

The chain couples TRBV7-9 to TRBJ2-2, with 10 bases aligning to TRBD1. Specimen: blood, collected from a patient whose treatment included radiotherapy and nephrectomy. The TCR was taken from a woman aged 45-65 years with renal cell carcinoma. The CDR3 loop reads CASRDRGAGELFF. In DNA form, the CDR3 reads TGTGCCAGCCGGGACAGGGGAGCCGGGGAGCTGTTTTTT.